The clone carrying this T cell receptor (beta chain) was observed a handful of times. Its antigen is unknown. The data originate from a study of identical twins. Findings of the study overall: It was possible that invariant MAIT and iNKT cells partly confounded the zero-insertion analyses. Among monozygotic twins, out-of-frame TCR alpha sharing exceeded what models predicted.

V gave up 0 bases and J gave up 8 bases; unmatched junction bases: 5. The CDR3 contains 16 residues. Germline V gene sequence: CDR1 ENHRY, CDR2 SYGVKD. The cDNA had a unique molecular identifier and a template-switch universal primer site. TCRdb called the 5' RACE reads again in MiXCR, with one record for every CDR3 protein. The profile shows about 1.7 million distinct CDR3 sequences, roughly 35% of them singletons. The origin of this receptor is a newborn girl in good health. V is TRBV10-3 and J is TRBJ1-6, with TRBD1 identical over 9 bases. Sequences were obtained from cord blood. The CDR3 sequence: CAISESRGQGYSPLHF. CDR3 coding DNA: TGTGCCATCAGTGAGTCGAGGGGACAGGGTTATTCACCCCTCCACTTT.